Each of the 4 T cell receptor beta chains below was sequenced from the same sample in a study of vaccination effects on CD4 cells after COVID-19. Measured with immunoSEQ multiplex PCR; TCRdb has only the in-frame clones, and not every one. The repertoire holds roughly 31,000 clones, with about 70% as singletons. The antigens of these receptors remain unknown. Following 10 days of culture, CD4+ T cells were isolated. The material was CD4+ T cells from PBMCs cultured without peptide, obtained before COVID-19 vaccination. The receptors were sampled from a human donor who received a COVID-19 vaccine.

The rearrangement joins TRBV7-6 to TRBJ1-1; D is unclear. CDR3 length equals 11 residues. Deletions cut 5 bases from V and 3 bases from J, with 4 bases between. Germline assignment: CDR1 SGHVS and CDR2 FNYEAQ. Written as DNA, the CDR3 is TGTGCCAGCAGCCCCTACACTGAAGCTTTCTTT. It codes for CASSPYTEAFF.

This clone appeared a few times. CDR3 DNA: TGTGCCAGCAGTTTCGTTCTTGTCAGGGAATCACCCCTCCACTTT. The encoded protein is CASSFVLVRESPLHF. V is TRBV27 and J is TRBJ1-6; maybe TRBD1 (5 bases). CDR3 length: 15 amino acids. CDR1 is MNHEY and CDR2 is SMNVEV in the germline V gene (reference sequence). V was pared by 3 bases and J by 10 bases, with 16 bases between.

The J gene is TRBJ2-3, the V gene TRBV12-3 or TRBV12-4; D is unresolved. With 6 bases removed from V and 4 bases from J, the gap between germline ends came to 11 bases. The CDR3 has 13 amino acids. The CDR3: CASSLDVSDTQYF. The CDR3 nucleotides read TGTGCCAGCAGCTTGGACGTGTCAGATACGCAGTATTTT.

This clone showed up just a few times. CDR3 sequence reads: CAWRGTANTEAFF. CDR3 DNA: TGTGCCTGGAGGGGGACAGCTAACACTGAAGCTTTCTTT. V gene TRBV30 combines with J gene TRBJ1-1; TRBD1 matches 7 bases. This CDR3 is 13 amino acids long. CDR1 is GTSNPN, CDR2 SVGIG, per germline (reference sequence). With V trimmed by 3 bases and J by 2 bases, 3 bases remained unmatched.